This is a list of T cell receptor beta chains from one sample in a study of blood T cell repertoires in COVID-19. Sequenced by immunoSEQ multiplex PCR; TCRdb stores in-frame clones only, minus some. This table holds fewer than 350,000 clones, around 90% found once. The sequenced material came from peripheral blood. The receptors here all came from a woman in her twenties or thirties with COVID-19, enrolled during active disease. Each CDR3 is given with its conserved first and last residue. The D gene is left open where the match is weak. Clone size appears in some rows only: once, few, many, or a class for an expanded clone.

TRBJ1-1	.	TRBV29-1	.	CSVPLDSKDTEAFF	TGCAGCGTTCCCCTGGACAGTAAGGACACTGAAGCTTTCTTT
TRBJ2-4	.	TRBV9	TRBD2	CASSVGRAPNIQYF	TGTGCCAGCAGCGTTGGGAGGGCGCCAAACATTCAGTACTTC
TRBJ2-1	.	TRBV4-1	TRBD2	CASRQRETYNEQFF	TGCGCCAGCAGGCAGCGGGAGACCTACAATGAGCAGTTCTTC
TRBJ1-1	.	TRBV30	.	CAWSPDTGIEAFF	TGTGCCTGGAGTCCCGACACCGGTATTGAGGCTTTCTTT
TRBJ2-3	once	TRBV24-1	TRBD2	CATSDHKGASGGDTQYF	TGTGCCACCAGTGATCATAAGGGGGCTAGCGGGGGAGATACGCAGTATTTT
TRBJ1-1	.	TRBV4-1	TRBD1	CASSPRDRIGGSEAFF	TGCGCCAGCAGCCCTAGGGACAGGATAGGAGGGTCTGAAGCTTTCTTT
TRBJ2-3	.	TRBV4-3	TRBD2	CASSQASVAGVRGASTDTQYF	TGCGCCAGCAGCCAAGCTTCGGTAGCGGGAGTTAGGGGGGCTAGCACAGATACGCAGTATTTT
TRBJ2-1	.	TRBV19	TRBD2	CASSASSGSYNEQFF	TGTGCCAGTAGTGCATCTAGCGGGAGCTACAATGAGCAGTTCTTC
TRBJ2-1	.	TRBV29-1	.	CSVETVSYNEQFF	TGCAGCGTTGAAACGGTGTCCTACAATGAGCAGTTCTTC
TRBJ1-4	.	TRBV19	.	CASTLSRMANEKLFF	TGTGCCAGTACCCTTTCCAGGATGGCAAATGAAAAACTGTTTTTT
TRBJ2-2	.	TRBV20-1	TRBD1	CSASFGTEDTGELFF	TGCAGTGCTAGTTTCGGGACAGAAGACACCGGGGAGCTGTTTTTT
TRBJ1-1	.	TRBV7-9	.	CASRRDRLNTEAFF	TGTGCCAGCAGGCGAGACAGGTTGAACACTGAAGCTTTCTTT
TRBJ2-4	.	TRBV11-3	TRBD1	CASSPGQEDIQYF	TGTGCCAGCAGCCCCGGACAGGAGGACATTCAGTACTTC
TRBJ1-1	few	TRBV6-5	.	CASSRGSGRTEAFF	TGTGCCAGCAGTCGAGGGTCGGGGAGAACTGAAGCTTTCTTT
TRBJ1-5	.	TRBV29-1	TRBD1	CSVATGGPQPQHF	TGCAGCGTGGCGACAGGGGGGCCTCAGCCCCAGCATTTT
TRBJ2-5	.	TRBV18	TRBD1	CASSRDRGQQETQYF	TGTGCCAGCTCTCGGGACAGGGGGCAGCAAGAGACCCAGTACTTC
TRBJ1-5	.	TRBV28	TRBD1	CASSRTGAPTHSNQPQHF	TGTGCCAGCAGTCGGACAGGGGCACCAACTCATAGCAATCAGCCCCAGCATTTT
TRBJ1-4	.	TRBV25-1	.	CASSEFISSEKLFF	TGTGCCAGCAGTGAATTTATCTCGAGTGAAAAACTGTTTTTT
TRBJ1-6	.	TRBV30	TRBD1	CAWKKGASNSPLHF	TGTGCCTGGAAAAAGGGGGCCTCGAATTCACCCCTCCACTTT
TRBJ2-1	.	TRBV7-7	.	CASSLDSHNEQFF	TGTGCTAGCAGCTTAGACAGTCACAATGAGCAGTTCTTC
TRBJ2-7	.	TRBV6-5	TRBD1	CASSYSTGGETYEQYF	TGTGCCAGCAGTTACTCGACAGGGGGAGAGACCTACGAGCAGTACTTC
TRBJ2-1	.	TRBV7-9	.	CASSPGSLAGSYNEQFF	TGTGCCAGCAGCCCCGGATCTCTGGCAGGGTCTTACAATGAGCAGTTCTTC
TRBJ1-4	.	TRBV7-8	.	CASSGRANIMSKLFF	TGTGCCAGCAGCGGTCGAGCGAATATAATGAGTAAACTGTTTTTT
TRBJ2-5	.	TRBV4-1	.	CASSHGTEPYQETQYF	TGCGCCAGCAGCCATGGTACAGAACCGTACCAAGAGACCCAGTACTTC
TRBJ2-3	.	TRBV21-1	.	CASSKGLAGEYDTQYF	TGTGCCAGCAGCAAGGGACTAGCGGGAGAGTACGATACGCAGTATTTT
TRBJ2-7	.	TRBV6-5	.	CASRPARGGYEQYF	TGTGCCAGCCGACCTGCCAGAGGGGGCTACGAGCAGTACTTC
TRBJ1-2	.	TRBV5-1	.	CASSPGTVPSYGYTF	TGCGCCAGCAGCCCTGGGACTGTTCCCTCCTATGGCTACACCTTC
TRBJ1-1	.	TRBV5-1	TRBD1	CASSLDRGRNTEAFF	TGCGCCAGCAGCCTCGACAGGGGGAGGAACACTGAAGCTTTCTTT
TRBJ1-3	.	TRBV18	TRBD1	CASSPRGTGTISGNTIYF	TGTGCCAGCTCACCTCGGGGGACAGGAACAATCTCTGGAAACACCATATATTTT
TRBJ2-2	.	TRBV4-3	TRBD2	CASSRKVSGRANTGELFF	TGCGCCAGCAGCCGAAAGGTTAGCGGGAGGGCCAACACCGGGGAGCTGTTTTTT
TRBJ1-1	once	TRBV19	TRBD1	CASSPRDRGGTEAFF	TGTGCCAGTAGTCCTAGGGACAGGGGTGGCACTGAAGCTTTCTTT
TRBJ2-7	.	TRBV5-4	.	CASSPGGEGAYEQYF	TGTGCCAGCAGCCCCGGGGGTGAAGGGGCCTACGAGCAGTACTTC
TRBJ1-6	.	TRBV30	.	CAWSLGASLHSPLHF	TGTGCCTGGAGCCTAGGGGCGAGTCTGCATTCACCCCTCCACTTT
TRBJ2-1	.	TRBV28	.	CAAKARTDYNEQFF	TGTGCCGCCAAAGCCCGGACTGACTACAATGAGCAGTTCTTC
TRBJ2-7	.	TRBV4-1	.	CASSQDHNALYEQYF	TGCGCCAGCAGCCAAGATCACAATGCCCTCTACGAGCAGTACTTC
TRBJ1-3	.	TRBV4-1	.	CASSQVGSGDTIYF	TGCGCCAGCAGCCAAGTGGGTTCAGGGGACACCATATATTTT
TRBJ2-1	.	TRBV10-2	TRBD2	CASRLAGGAYNEQFF	TGCGCCAGCAGGCTAGCGGGAGGCGCCTACAATGAGCAGTTCTTC
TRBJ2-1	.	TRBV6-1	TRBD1	CASSELDRYNEQFF	TGTGCCAGCAGTGAACTGGACAGGTACAATGAGCAGTTCTTC
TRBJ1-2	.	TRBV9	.	CASSPREGVYGYTF	TGTGCCAGCAGCCCGCGGGAGGGAGTCTATGGCTACACCTTC
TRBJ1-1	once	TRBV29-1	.	CSVEEGEGTEAFF	TGCAGCGTTGAAGAGGGAGAAGGCACTGAAGCTTTCTTT
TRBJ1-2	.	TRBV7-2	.	CASSSQASNYGYTF	TGTGCCAGCAGCTCACAGGCCTCTAACTATGGCTACACCTTC
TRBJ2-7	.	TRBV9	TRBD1	CASSGGTGIYEQYF	TGTGCCAGCAGCGGAGGGACAGGGATCTACGAGCAGTACTTC
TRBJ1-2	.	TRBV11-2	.	CASSLRGLYGYTF	TGTGCCAGCAGCTTACGGGGACTCTATGGCTACACCTTC
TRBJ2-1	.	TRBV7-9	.	CASSPRLEKAIGGYNEQFF	TGTGCCAGCAGCCCCAGACTAGAGAAGGCGATTGGTGGGTACAATGAGCAGTTCTTC
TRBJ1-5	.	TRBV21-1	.	CASSKTGGNQPQHF	TGTGCCAGCAGCAAAACAGGGGGAAATCAGCCCCAGCATTTT
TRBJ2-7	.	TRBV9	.	CASSVDRATYEQYF	TGTGCCAGCAGCGTAGACAGGGCCACCTACGAGCAGTACTTC
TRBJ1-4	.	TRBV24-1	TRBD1	CATSDPTGGVEKLFF	TGTGCCACCAGTGACCCGACAGGGGGTGTTGAAAAACTGTTTTTT
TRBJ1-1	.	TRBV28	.	CASSFEFWERPLNTEAFF	TGTGCCAGCAGTTTTGAATTTTGGGAGCGCCCTTTGAACACTGAAGCTTTCTTT
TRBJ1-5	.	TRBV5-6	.	CASSLGAGTVNQPQHF	TGTGCCAGCAGCTTGGGGGCGGGGACGGTCAATCAGCCCCAGCATTTT
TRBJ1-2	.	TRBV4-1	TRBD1	CASSVQTGGNTNYGYTF	TGCGCCAGCAGCGTCCAGACAGGGGGCAATACTAACTATGGCTACACCTTC
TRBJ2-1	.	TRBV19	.	CASSSRASYNEQFF	TGTGCCAGTAGTTCCAGGGCGTCCTACAATGAGCAGTTCTTC
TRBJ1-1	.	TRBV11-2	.	CASSLASGAFF	TGTGCCAGCAGCTTAGCCAGTGGAGCTTTCTTT
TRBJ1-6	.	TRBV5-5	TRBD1	CASSFTDRLSSYNSPLHF	TGTGCCAGCAGCTTTACGGACAGGCTGAGCTCCTATAATTCACCCCTCCACTTT
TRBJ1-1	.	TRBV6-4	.	CASSAREDTEAFF	TGTGCCAGCAGTGCACGGGAGGACACTGAAGCTTTCTTT
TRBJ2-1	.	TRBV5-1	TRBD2	CASSSGTSINEQFF	TGCGCCAGCAGCTCCGGGACTAGCATAAATGAGCAGTTCTTC
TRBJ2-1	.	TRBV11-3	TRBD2	CASSLGTSGRGNEQFF	TGTGCCAGCAGCTTAGGGACTAGCGGGAGGGGCAATGAGCAGTTCTTC